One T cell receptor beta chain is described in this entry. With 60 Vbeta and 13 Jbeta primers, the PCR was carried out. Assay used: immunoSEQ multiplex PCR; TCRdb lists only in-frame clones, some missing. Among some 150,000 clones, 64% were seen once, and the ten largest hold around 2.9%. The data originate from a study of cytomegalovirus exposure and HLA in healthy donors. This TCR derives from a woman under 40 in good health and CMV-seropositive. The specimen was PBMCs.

The CDR3 sequence: CASSLSGTDNSPLHF. The DNA for the CDR3 is TGCGCCAGCAGCTTGTCCGGGACAGATAATTCACCCCTCCACTTT. The rearrangement links TRBV5-1 to TRBJ1-6; the match to TRBD1 covers 7 bases. Trimming removed 1 base from V and 5 bases from J; junction bases left unmatched: 3. Germline CDR1 SGHRS, CDR2 YFSETQ. The CDR3 covers 15 residues.